The entry that follows covers one T cell receptor beta chain sequence. The data were taken from a study of T cell responses to AZD1222 COVID-19 vaccine. The assay was immunoSEQ multiplex PCR, and TCRdb's table has in-frame clones only and misses some. In the table there are more than 120,000 clones, 85% to 90% of which are singletons. Germline V gene data show CDR1 as MNHEY and CDR2 as SVGAGI. This CDR3 region has 12 residues. The V gene end was trimmed by 6 bases and the J gene end by 7 bases; junction bases not matched to a gene: 4. The sequencing here drew on peripheral blood, taken 28 days after the second AZD1222 dose. The source is an adult who received the AZD1222 COVID-19 vaccine. The chain links TRBV6-5 to TRBJ1-2; TRBD1 agrees at 8 bases. This CDR3 is CASSGQGTGYTF. Here the CDR3 DNA reads TGTGCCAGCAGCGGACAGGGAACTGGCTACACCTTC.